This TCR beta chain came from a study of radiotherapy plus CTLA-4 blockade in lung cancer. General study points: Best predicting response, reportedly, were early blood T cell clone dynamics, with interferon-beta.

Losses at the gene ends were 5 bases for V and 6 bases for J; bases not matched to a gene: 7. Germline CDR1 and CDR2: SGHTA and FQGTGA. CDR3 length: 14 residues. Only in-frame clones appear in the TCRdb table, and some are missing; sequencing was by immunoSEQ multiplex PCR. The sample yields about 32,000 clones, roughly 85% seen once. Focal radiation plus CTLA-4 blockade with ipilimumab was given to patients with chemo-refractory metastatic non-small-cell lung cancer. Concerning this clone itself: As yet, its antigen is unknown.

This specimen was peripheral blood, taken from a patient treated with radiotherapy plus ipilimumab. The chain employs TRBV7-3 and TRBJ2-1; 7 nucleotides align to TRBD2. The sequence was collected from a human donor with non-small cell lung cancer who had stable disease on radiotherapy plus ipilimumab. Written as DNA, the CDR3 is TGTGCCAGCAGCCCCCGGACTAGAGGCAATGAGCAGTTCTTC. It translates to CASSPRTRGNEQFF.